What follows are 31 T cell receptor beta chains derived from one specimen sequenced in a study of patients and donors after allogeneic stem cell transplantation. MiXCR, applied by TCRdb to the RT-PCR reads, yields one record per CDR3 protein. This sample yields 900,000 to 1,000,000 distinct CDR3 sequences, of which over 15% are seen a single time; around 6% belongs to the top ten. Sequencing was performed on blood, either unsorted or a sorted T cell fraction (not recorded which). The receptors derive from a human donor who was either an allogeneic HSCT recipient or a stem cell or donor lymphocyte infusion donor (not recorded which). It is not recorded whose cells these are; they may come from a transplant donor.

In this sample, this clonotype turned up many times. V is TRBV29-1 and J is TRBJ1-2; no clear D gene. Trimming left V 3 bases short and J 7 bases short, with 15 bases between. There are 13 residues in the CDR3. From germline, CDR1 is SQVTM and CDR2 ANQGSEA. Written as DNA, the CDR3 is TGCAGCGTTGACCTACAGTTTCGTGTTGGCTACACCTTC. Translation: CSVDLQFRVGYTF. The complete variable domain, with remaining parts taken from reference TRBV29-1 and TRBJ1-2, reads SAVISQKPSRDICQRGTSLTIQCQVDSQVTMMFWYRQQPGQSLTLIATANQGSEATYESGFVIDKFPISRPNLTFSTLTVSNMSPEDSSIYLCSVDLQFRVGYTFGSGTRLTVV.

The chain carries TRBV5-1 and TRBJ1-4; 7 bases are shared with TRBD1. Per germline, CDR1 SGHRS and CDR2 YFSETQ. The length of the CDR3 is 15 residues. J gave up 10 bases and V 4 bases, and 13 bases lay outside the gene matches. DNA for the CDR3: TGCGCCAGCAGCCCAGGGGGAGGGTCTACGGGAAAACTGTTTTTT. Protein sequence: CASSPGGGSTGKLFF.

V is TRBV2 and J is TRBJ1-5; D remains unclear. The CDR3 sequence is 15 residues long. CDR1 is SNHLY, CDR2 FYNNEI, per germline. V was pared by 2 bases and J by 4 bases, with 12 bases between. For the CDR3, the DNA is TGTGCCAGCAGTGAAACTCCGATGTTAAATCAGCCCCAGCATTTT. It codes for CASSETPMLNQPQHF.

V and J are TRBV10-3 and TRBJ2-7; D is perhaps TRBD1 (6 bases). This CDR3 contains 12 residues. Germline V gene data show CDR1 as ENHRY and CDR2 as SYGVKD. V dropped 2 bases and J dropped 11 bases, with 13 bases sitting between them. This CDR3 reads CAISEVTGHKYF. DNA for the CDR3: TGTGCCATCAGTGAGGTTACAGGGCACAAGTACTTC.

A few counts support this clonotype. The chain employs TRBV6-1 and TRBJ2-3, with D possibly TRBD2 on 6 matching bases. The CDR3 runs 14 residues. The germline V gene encodes CDR1 MNHNS and CDR2 SASEGT. The V gene lost 7 bases and the J gene lost 5 bases, with 16 bases spanning the gap. The CDR3 region has the DNA TGTGCCAGCACCCACGGAGGGGACGGAGATACGCAGTATTTT. As protein: CASTHGGDGDTQYF.

The chain uses TRBV12-3 or TRBV12-4 and TRBJ2-7; a possible D gene is TRBD2 (6 bases). The CDR3 length is 17 residues. V lost 3 bases and J 0 bases, leaving 18 bases between the germline ends. CDR3 residues: CASSLNEGGSFSYEQYF. The CDR3 bases are TGTGCCAGCAGTTTGAATGAAGGAGGGAGTTTCTCCTACGAGCAGTACTTC.

This clonotype was found a few times. This chain joins TRBV5-1 and TRBJ1-1; 7 positions agree with TRBD1. Trimming at V came to 4 bases and at J to 0 bases, leaving 9 bases not matched to a gene. This CDR3 is 16 amino acids long. Germline lookup yields CDR1 SGHRS and CDR2 YFSETQ. In DNA form, the CDR3 reads TGCGCCAGCAGCCCCCAACCGGGACAGATGAACACTGAAGCTTTCTTT. As protein: CASSPQPGQMNTEAFF.

The table lists this clonotype with a few counts. V usage is TRBV20-1 and J usage is TRBJ2-1, with a possible D match to TRBD1 (5 bases). V was pared by 1 base and J by 5 bases, with 24 bases between. This CDR3 is 18 amino acids long. CDR1 and CDR2 (germline): DFQATT, SNEGSKA (reference sequence). CDR3 DNA: TGCAGTGCTAGAGTTCCCAACTCGCAGGGTCACGGTCACAATGAGCAGTTCTTC. Translation gives CSARVPNSQGHGHNEQFF.

The V call is TRBV25-1, the J call TRBJ2-7; no firm D call. The V end was cut by 0 bases, the J end by 0 bases, with 6 bases between. Germline loops: CDR1 MGHDK, CDR2 SYGVNS. This CDR3 region has 14 residues. As DNA, the CDR3 is TGTGCCAGCAGTGAATACCGGAGCTCCTACGAGCAGTACTTC. Translation: CASSEYRSSYEQYF.

This clonotype was counted a few times. The J gene is TRBJ1-3, the V gene TRBV7-9; D not certain. CDR1 is SEHNR and CDR2 is FQNEAQ in the germline V gene (reference sequence). V lost 5 bases, J lost 9 bases, and 11 bases lay in between. This CDR3 has 12 amino acids. The CDR3 loop is CASSPHSGTIYF. Written as DNA, the CDR3 is TGTGCCAGCAGCCCTCATAGCGGCACCATATATTTT.

The chain links TRBV14 to TRBJ2-7; a weak D match, TRBD1 (6 bases). The CDR3 totals 12 residues. The V gene lost 5 bases and the J gene lost 5 bases, with 10 bases spanning the gap. CDR1 and CDR2 from the germline V gene are SGHDN and FVKESK. As DNA, the CDR3 is TGTGCCAGCAGCACGGGACACCACGAGCAGTACTTC. Amino acid sequence: CASSTGHHEQYF.

The CDR3 region is CASKGQRGSTEQFF. As DNA, the CDR3 is TGTGCCAGCAAGGGCCAGCGGGGGAGCACTGAGCAGTTCTTC. The V call is TRBV6-2 or TRBV6-3, the J call TRBJ2-1, with TRBD2 identical over 8 bases. The ends lost 7 bases at V and 9 bases at J; junction bases unmatched: 11. Germline V CDR1 and CDR2: MNHEY, SVGEGT. This CDR3 is 14 amino acids long.

V and J are TRBV12-3 or TRBV12-4 and TRBJ1-5; TRBD1 might be the D (6 bases). The V end was cut by 6 bases, the J end by 7 bases, with 19 bases between. The CDR3 consists of 15 residues. The CDR3 bases are TGTGCCAGCAGCCTCCGGGACACCAGCACACAGCCCCAGCATTTT. It translates to CASSLRDTSTQPQHF.

This clonotype was counted only a few times. The chain recombines TRBV30 with TRBJ1-5, with a tentative D call TRBD1 (5 bases). V lost 0 bases and J 3 bases, leaving 9 bases between the germline ends. The germline V gene has CDR1 GTSNPN and CDR2 SVGIG (reference sequence). CDR3 length: 14 amino acids. The CDR3 sequence: CAWSVNRYNQPQHF. The DNA of the CDR3 is TGTGCCTGGAGTGTTAACAGGTACAATCAGCCCCAGCATTTT.

The chain is built from TRBV5-1 and TRBJ2-3, with D perhaps being TRBD1 or TRBD2 (5 bases each). The CDR3 loop spans 15 amino acids. V lost 1 base and J 6 bases, leaving 15 bases between the germline ends. Germline CDR1 SGHRS, CDR2 YFSETQ. The CDR3 DNA sequence: TGCGCCAGCAGCTTGCAGGGACGGCCGCTCGATACGCAGTATTTT. Translation: CASSLQGRPLDTQYF.

This clonotype was observed a handful of times. The chain has TRBV4-1 and TRBJ1-6; 8 positions match TRBD1. The CDR3 consists of 15 residues. Germline CDR1 is MGHRA and CDR2 is YSYEKL. J gave up 9 bases and V 1 base, and 5 bases lay outside the gene matches. CDR3 region: CASSQAGTGRSPLHF. Written as DNA, the CDR3 is TGCGCCAGCAGCCAAGCGGGGACAGGTCGTTCACCCCTCCACTTT.

Only a few counts were recorded for this clonotype. This chain links TRBV9 with TRBJ2-2, with 7 positions matching TRBD1. V dropped 2 bases and J dropped 0; count of bases not matched to a gene: 7. From germline, CDR1 is SGDLS and CDR2 YYNGEE. CDR3 length equals 17 residues. Here the CDR3 reads CASSVLRTGANTGELFF. DNA for the CDR3: TGTGCCAGCAGCGTCCTCCGTACAGGGGCGAACACCGGGGAGCTGTTTTTT.

The genes are TRBV7-6 and TRBJ1-6, with TRBD1 matching 7 bases. This CDR3 has 16 residues. With V trimmed by 5 bases and J by 4 bases, 8 bases remained unmatched. Per the germline V gene, CDR1 is SGHVS and CDR2 is FNYEAQ. Written as DNA, the CDR3 is TGTGCCAGCAGCCGGGACAGTTCGATTTATAATTCACCCCTCCACTTT. Its translation: CASSRDSSIYNSPLHF.

The chain uses TRBV12-3 or TRBV12-4 and TRBJ1-5; possible D gene TRBD1, 6 bases. The CDR3 sequence is 15 residues long. V shed 5 bases and J shed 1 base, with 12 bases lying between them. The CDR3 DNA is TGTGCCAGCAGTCGTGGACAGAAGAGCAATCAGCCCCAGCATTTT. As protein: CASSRGQKSNQPQHF.

This clonotype was recorded a few times. V is TRBV20-1 and J is TRBJ1-2, with 9 bases fitting TRBD1. The CDR3 contains 16 residues. Losses at the gene ends were 5 bases for V and 7 bases for J; bases not matched to a gene: 17. The germline CDR1 and CDR2 sequences are DFQATT and SNEGSKA (reference sequence). The CDR3 DNA follows: TGCAGTGCTCGATCCCCGGTTACAGGGGGCGCGGGTGGCTACACCTTC. Protein sequence: CSARSPVTGGAGGYTF.

The rearrangement uses TRBV5-1 and TRBJ2-2; 8 bases map to TRBD2. Germline V gene data show CDR1 as SGHRS and CDR2 as YFSETQ. The CDR3 loop spans 16 amino acids. V gave up 4 bases and J gave up 6 bases; unmatched junction bases: 11. CDR3 amino acids: CASSLLWRGESGELFF. The CDR3 DNA follows: TGCGCCAGCAGCCTGTTGTGGCGGGGGGAGTCCGGGGAGCTGTTTTTT.

The chain is built from TRBV4-3 and TRBJ2-5; the match to TRBD2 covers 10 bases. Germline CDR1 and CDR2: LGHNA and YSLEER. This CDR3 is 17 amino acids long. The V and J ends lost 2 bases and 5 bases, in that order; junction bases with no gene match: 11. CDR3 region: CASSQSSGTSETETQYF. CDR3 DNA: TGCGCCAGCAGCCAATCCTCTGGGACTAGCGAAACGGAGACCCAGTACTTC.

For the CDR3, the DNA is TGCGCCAGCAGCCAAGATCGGGGACCGCTGAACACTGAAGCTTTCTTT. Encoded protein: CASSQDRGPLNTEAFF. The V gene is TRBV4-1, the J gene TRBJ1-1; TRBD1 is a possible D gene (5 bases). CDR1 is MGHRA and CDR2 is YSYEKL in the germline V gene. The ends were cut back, 0 bases at V and 0 bases at J, with 11 bases in the middle. This CDR3 comprises 16 residues.

V is TRBV7-2 and J is TRBJ2-3, with 8 bases aligning to TRBD2. J lost 6 bases, V lost 3 bases, and 8 bases had no gene match. Germline V gene sequence: CDR1 SGHTA, CDR2 FQGNSA. The CDR3 sequence is 15 residues long. This CDR3 reads CASSFGRGAEDTQYF. The CDR3 nucleotides read TGTGCCAGCAGCTTCGGGAGGGGGGCCGAGGATACGCAGTATTTT.

This clonotype was detected only a few times. The CDR3 is CASRGVASGRGEQYF. The CDR3 DNA reads TGTGCCAGCAGGGGGGTTGCTAGCGGGAGGGGCGAGCAGTACTTC. J is TRBJ2-7 and V is TRBV25-1, with TRBD2 matching over 12 bases. Germline CDR1 reads MGHDK; CDR2 reads SYGVNS. This CDR3 is built from 15 residues. Germline trimming cut 6 bases from V and 6 bases from J; bases unmatched to any gene: 9.

This clonotype has a handful of counts. The chain recombines TRBV5-6 with TRBJ2-5; D not certain. V was clipped by 4 bases and J by 2 bases, with 12 bases between them. Germline lookup yields CDR1 SGHDT and CDR2 YYEEEE. The CDR3 sequence is 14 residues long. CDR3 DNA sequence: TGTGCCAGCAGCCTAAGTCCAAGACAAGAGACCCAGTACTTC. It yields the protein CASSLSPRQETQYF.

This chain links TRBV2 with TRBJ2-3, with D unclear. Deletions cut 3 bases from V and 3 bases from J, with 7 bases between. The CDR3 consists of 13 residues. From germline, CDR1 is SNHLY and CDR2 FYNNEI. The CDR3 reads CASSESATDTQYF. CDR3 nucleotides: TGTGCCAGCAGTGAGTCTGCTACAGATACGCAGTATTTT.

This clonotype was counted between two and nine times. The CDR3 DNA reads TGCGCCAGCAGCGTCTGGGACAGTCAGGAGACCCAGTACTTC. The encoded protein is CASSVWDSQETQYF. The chain employs TRBV5-1 and TRBJ2-5, with 7 bases that match TRBD1. The junction had 8 bases not matched to a gene; V was cut back by 4 bases and J by 5 bases. This CDR3 has 14 residues. Germline values: CDR1 SGHRS, CDR2 YFSETQ.

The sample holds a few counts of this clonotype. The rearrangement links TRBV15 to TRBJ2-5; D is unclear. The V gene's germline CDR1 is LNHNV and CDR2 YYDKDF (reference sequence). V was clipped by 1 base and J by 5 bases, with 11 bases between them. The CDR3 is made up of 14 amino acids. CDR3 in DNA: TGTGCCACCAGCAGAGGGGCAGCCGTGGAGACCCAGTACTTC. The encoded protein is CATSRGAAVETQYF.

The chain uses TRBV11-2 and TRBJ2-1; D gene unclear. The germline V and J ends were trimmed by 5 bases and 3 bases, with 14 bases remaining between them. The CDR3 is 15 amino acids. CDR1 SGHAT and CDR2 FQNNGV come from the germline V gene. The CDR3 bases are TGTGCCAGCAGCCGACTCGTTTTGGGCTACAATGAGCAGTTCTTC. It translates to CASSRLVLGYNEQFF.

V gene TRBV5-6 combines with J gene TRBJ2-2; possible D gene TRBD2, 5 bases. This CDR3 spans 17 amino acids. V gave up 3 bases and J gave up 6 bases, with 21 bases separating them. Germline V gene sequence: CDR1 SGHDT, CDR2 YYEEEE. The CDR3 here is CASSSSPHAPRAGELFF. CDR3 in DNA: TGTGCCAGCAGCTCCTCCCCGCACGCTCCGAGGGCCGGGGAGCTGTTTTTT.